A single sample is the source of the 20 T cell receptor beta chains below, sequenced in a study of T cell clones after liver transplantation. Sequenced by immunoSEQ multiplex PCR; TCRdb stores in-frame clones only, minus some. The sample lists more than 8,000 clones; around 79% were seen once. Sequenced here: CD8+ T cells from blood, sampled before liver transplant. Receptors were obtained from a human donor who received a liver transplant.

This sequence joins TRBV21-1 and TRBJ1-4. TRBV21-1 is flagged as a pseudogene. The CDR3 is 14 amino acids. CDR3 nucleotides: TGTGCCAGCAGCGAGGAGAGTTATGAAGAAAAACTGTTTTTT. This codes for CASSEESYEEKLFF.

The chain uses TRBV7-8 and TRBJ2-7; D gene uncertain. Germline lookup yields CDR1 SGHVS and CDR2 FQNEAQ. V was trimmed by 3 bases and J by 1 base, leaving 1 base between them. This CDR3 has 11 amino acids. CDR3 loop: CASSFSYEQYF. The CDR3 DNA follows: TGTGCCAGCAGCTTTTCCTACGAGCAGTACTTC.

This clone was seen more than once but under ten times. The same CDR3 also results from other DNA sequences found in this sample. The chain links TRBV5-4 to TRBJ2-1; no clear D gene. CDR3 length: 13 residues. Looked up from germline, CDR1 is SGHNT and CDR2 is YYREEE (reference sequence). Trimming removed 5 bases from V and 4 bases from J, with 10 bases in between. CDR3 in DNA: TGTGCCAGCAGGCGAGATAGTTACAATGAGCAGTTCTTC. Its protein product is CASRRDSYNEQFF.

J is TRBJ2-7 and V is TRBV7-9; 12 bases align to TRBD2. Germline loops: CDR1 SEHNR, CDR2 FQNEAQ (reference sequence). The CDR3 extends over 14 amino acids. With 7 bases clipped from V and 5 bases from J, the junction kept 6 bases outside the gene matches. The CDR3 region is CASKLLAGGNEQYF. The CDR3, as DNA: TGTGCCAGCAAGCTACTAGCGGGAGGAAACGAGCAGTACTTC.

This clone turned up a few times. V is TRBV7-3 and J is TRBJ2-2; no clear D. Germline loops: CDR1 SGHTA, CDR2 FQGTGA. The ends were cut back, 5 bases at V and 5 bases at J, with 6 bases in the middle. The CDR3 totals 12 residues. The CDR3 region is CASSLTTGELFF. Written as DNA, the CDR3 is TGTGCCAGCAGCCTTACAACCGGGGAGCTGTTTTTT.

The CDR3 nucleotides are TGTGCCAGCAGCGATGACTACGAGCAGTACTTC. Its translation is CASSDDYEQYF. The rearrangement uses TRBV28 and TRBJ2-7; D gene uncertain. V lost 6 bases and J 3 bases, leaving 6 bases between the germline ends. This CDR3 has 11 residues. The germline CDR1 and CDR2 sequences are MDHEN and SYDVKM.

This clone was picked up a small number of times. The chain has TRBV12-5 and TRBJ2-7; 7 bases are a match to TRBD1. V gave up 1 base and J gave up 3 bases; unmatched junction bases: 6. CDR1 is LGHNT, CDR2 FRNRAP, per germline. The CDR3 spans 15 residues. The CDR3 DNA reads as TGTGCTAGTGGTTTGGCCCAAACAGGGGACTACGAGCAGTACTTC. As protein: CASGLAQTGDYEQYF. Using reference TRBV12-5 and TRBJ2-7 for the parts outside the CDR3, the full variable domain is DARVTQTPRHKVTEMGQEVTMRCQPILGHNTVFWYRQTMMQGLELLAYFRNRAPLDDSGMPKDRFSAEMPDATLATLKIQPSEPRDSAVYFCASGLAQTGDYEQYFGPGTRLTVT.

V usage is TRBV7-3 and J usage is TRBJ1-1, with TRBD1 as a possible D gene (6 bases). The CDR3 runs to 13 residues. CDR1 is SGHTA and CDR2 is FQGTGA in the germline V gene. V was clipped by 5 bases and J by 11 bases, with 18 bases between them. CDR3 sequence (DNA): TGTGCCAGCAGCCATCGGCGGGGGGCCGGGGCTTTCTTT. Encoded protein: CASSHRRGAGAFF.

The chain combines TRBV13 with TRBJ2-7; 7 nucleotides match TRBD1. Germline-derived CDR1 and CDR2 are PRHDT and FYEKMQ (reference sequence). The CDR3 spans 12 residues. Losses at the gene ends were 2 bases for V and 5 bases for J; bases not matched to a gene: 0. CDR3 residues: CASSLTGDEQYF. Here the CDR3 DNA reads TGTGCCAGCAGCTTAACAGGGGACGAGCAGTACTTC.

The chain combines TRBV30 with TRBJ2-2; D uncertain. V was clipped by 0 bases and J by 1 base, with 3 bases between them. Per germline, CDR1 GTSNPN and CDR2 SVGIG (reference sequence). This CDR3 is built from 13 residues. Here the CDR3 DNA reads TGTGCCTGGAGTGTAGAGAACACCGGGGAGCTGTTTTTT. Translated: CAWSVENTGELFF.

This clone was seen once. The rearrangement joins TRBV6-5 to TRBJ1-4; D is uncertain. Germline lookup yields CDR1 MNHEY and CDR2 SVGAGI. The V end was cut by 4 bases, the J end by 3 bases, with 9 bases between. The CDR3 covers 14 residues. In DNA, the CDR3 is TGTGCCAGCAGTTTGACAAGGGCTAATGAAAAACTGTTTTTT. This translates into CASSLTRANEKLFF.

The chain links TRBV4-1 to TRBJ2-5; the D gene could be TRBD1 or TRBD2 (5 bases each). This CDR3 is 16 amino acids long. Germline V gene lookup returns CDR1 MGHRA and CDR2 YSYEKL. V lost 1 base, J lost 0 bases, and 12 bases lay in between. CDR3 residues: CASSQVLARDQETQYF. CDR3 DNA: TGCGCCAGCAGCCAAGTGCTAGCCAGGGACCAAGAGACCCAGTACTTC.

This clone showed up just a few times. The chain couples TRBV9 to TRBJ2-2, with D uncertain. The germline V gene encodes CDR1 SGDLS and CDR2 YYNGEE. The V and J ends lost 4 bases and 3 bases respectively, with 4 bases between them. The CDR3 is 12 residues long. The chain's CDR3 is CASSRHTGELFF. DNA of the CDR3: TGTGCCAGCAGCCGTCACACCGGGGAGCTGTTTTTT.

The chain is built from TRBV6-5 and TRBJ1-1, with a weak D call TRBD1 (6 bases). The CDR3 is made up of 13 amino acids. Trimming cost V 5 bases and J 13 bases, with 20 bases left between them. The germline gives CDR1 MNHEY, CDR2 SVGAGI. The CDR3 region is CASSDRITLKLFF. The CDR3 DNA reads TGTGCCAGCAGTGACAGGATAACACTGAAGCTTTTCTTT.

This clone was seen more than once but under ten times. This chain connects TRBV7-9 to TRBJ2-7; 10 positions match TRBD1. Germline V gene lookup returns CDR1 SEHNR and CDR2 FQNEAQ (reference sequence). This CDR3 contains 14 residues. V lost 5 bases, J lost 3 bases, and 4 bases stayed unmatched. The DNA of the CDR3 is TGTGCCAGCAGCCCGCGGGACAGGGGCTACGAGCAGTACTTC. Protein product: CASSPRDRGYEQYF.

This chain joins TRBV19 and TRBJ1-1, with unresolved D. The CDR3 covers 13 residues. Trimming removed 2 bases from V and 1 base from J, with 5 bases in between. CDR1 is LNHDA, CDR2 SQIVND, per germline (reference sequence). As DNA, the CDR3 is TGTGCCAGTAGTATATTCCAGAACACTGAAGCTTTCTTT. The encoded protein is CASSIFQNTEAFF.

This rearrangement joins TRBV27 to TRBJ2-3; D is uncertain. The CDR3 has 18 amino acids. V was clipped by 3 bases and J by 0 bases, with 19 bases between them. Germline CDR1 and CDR2: MNHEY and SMNVEV (reference sequence). This CDR3 is CASSFNPVDSLSTDTQYF. The CDR3 region has the DNA TGTGCCAGCAGTTTTAACCCCGTCGACTCCCTCAGCACAGATACGCAGTATTTT.

V usage is TRBV7-9 and J usage is TRBJ1-3; D remains unclear. The CDR3 is 14 residues long. Trimming left V 5 bases short and J 3 bases short, with 11 bases between. Per the germline V gene, CDR1 is SEHNR and CDR2 is FQNEAQ (reference sequence). This CDR3 is CASSEAGFGNTIYF. CDR3 DNA sequence: TGTGCCAGCAGCGAGGCTGGGTTTGGAAACACCATATATTTT. The variable domain in full, completed from reference TRBV7-9 and TRBJ1-3, reads DTGVSQNPRHKITKRGQNVTFRCDPISEHNRLYWYRQTLGQGPEFLTYFQNEAQLEKSRLLSDRFSAERPKGSFSTLEIQRTEQGDSAMYLCASSEAGFGNTIYFGEGSWLTVV.

This clone has a handful of counts. The chain uses TRBV7-9 and TRBJ1-1, with D perhaps TRBD1 (5 bases). The CDR3 runs to 12 residues. V lost 4 bases, J lost 6 bases, and 9 bases lay in between. Germline assignment: CDR1 SEHNR and CDR2 FQNEAQ (reference sequence). In nucleotides, the CDR3 is TGTGCCAGCAGCTCGGGGGACCCTGAAGCTTTCTTT. Protein product: CASSSGDPEAFF.

V usage is TRBV6-1 and J usage is TRBJ2-3, with 11 bases matching TRBD2. CDR3 size: 15 residues. Germline CDR1 reads MNHNS; CDR2 reads SASEGT. With 6 bases clipped from V and 5 bases from J, the junction kept 7 bases outside the gene matches. The CDR3 loop is CASRLLAGVKDTQYF. CDR3 in DNA: TGTGCCAGCAGACTACTAGCGGGAGTGAAAGATACGCAGTATTTT.